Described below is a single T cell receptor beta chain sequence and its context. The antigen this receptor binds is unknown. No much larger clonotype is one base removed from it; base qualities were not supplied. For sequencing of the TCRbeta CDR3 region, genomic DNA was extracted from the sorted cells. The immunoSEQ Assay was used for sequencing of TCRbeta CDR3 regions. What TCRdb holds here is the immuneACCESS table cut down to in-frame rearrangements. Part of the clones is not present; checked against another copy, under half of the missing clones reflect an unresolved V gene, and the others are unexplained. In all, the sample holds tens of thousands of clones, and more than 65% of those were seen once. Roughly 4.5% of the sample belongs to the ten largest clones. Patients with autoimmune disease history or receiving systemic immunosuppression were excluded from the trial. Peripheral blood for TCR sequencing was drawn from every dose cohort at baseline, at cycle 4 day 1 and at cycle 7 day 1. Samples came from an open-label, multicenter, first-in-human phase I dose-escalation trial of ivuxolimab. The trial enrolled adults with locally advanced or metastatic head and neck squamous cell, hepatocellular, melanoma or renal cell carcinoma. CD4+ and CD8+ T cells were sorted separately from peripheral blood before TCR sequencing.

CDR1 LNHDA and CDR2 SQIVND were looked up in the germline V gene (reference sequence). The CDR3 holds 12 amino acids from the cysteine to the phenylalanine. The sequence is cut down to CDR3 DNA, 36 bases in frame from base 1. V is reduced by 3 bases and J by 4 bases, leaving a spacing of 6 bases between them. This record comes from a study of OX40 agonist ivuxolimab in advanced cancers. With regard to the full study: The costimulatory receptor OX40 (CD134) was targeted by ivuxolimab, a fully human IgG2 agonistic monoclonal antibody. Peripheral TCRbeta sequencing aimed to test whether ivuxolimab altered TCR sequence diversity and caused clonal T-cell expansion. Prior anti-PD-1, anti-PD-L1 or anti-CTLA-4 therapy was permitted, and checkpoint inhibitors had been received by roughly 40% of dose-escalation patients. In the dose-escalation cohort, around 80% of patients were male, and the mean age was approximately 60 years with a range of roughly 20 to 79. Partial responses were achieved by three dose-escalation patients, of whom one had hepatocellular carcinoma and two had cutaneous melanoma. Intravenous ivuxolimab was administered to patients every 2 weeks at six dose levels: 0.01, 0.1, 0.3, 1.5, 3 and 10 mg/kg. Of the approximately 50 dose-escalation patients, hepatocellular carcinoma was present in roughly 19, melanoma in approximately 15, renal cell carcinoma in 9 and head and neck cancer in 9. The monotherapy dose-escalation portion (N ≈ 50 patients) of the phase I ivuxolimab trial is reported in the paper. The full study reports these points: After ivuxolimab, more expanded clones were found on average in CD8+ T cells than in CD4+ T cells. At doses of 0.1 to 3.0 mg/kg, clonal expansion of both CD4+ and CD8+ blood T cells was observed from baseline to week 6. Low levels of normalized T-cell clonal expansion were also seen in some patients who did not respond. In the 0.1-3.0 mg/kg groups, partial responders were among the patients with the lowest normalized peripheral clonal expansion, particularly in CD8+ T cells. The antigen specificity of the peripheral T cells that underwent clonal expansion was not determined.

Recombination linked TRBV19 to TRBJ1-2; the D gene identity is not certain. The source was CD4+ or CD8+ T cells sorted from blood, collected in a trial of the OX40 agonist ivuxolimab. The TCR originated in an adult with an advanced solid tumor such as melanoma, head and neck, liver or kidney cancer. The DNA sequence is TGTGCCAGTAGTATCCGGAGCTATGGCTACACCTTC. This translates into CASSIRSYGYTF.